One sample yielded the 25 T cell receptor beta chains listed below, sequenced in a study of STAT5B mutations in CD4+ large granular lymphocyte leukemia. Only in-frame clones appear in the TCRdb table, and some are missing; sequencing was by immunoSEQ multiplex PCR. Of 25,000 to 30,000 clones in the sample, over 60% were seen once. The source material was CD4+ T cells from blood buffy coats. The receptors stem from a human donor in good health.

This clone appeared a few times. The chain is built from TRBV11-2 and TRBJ2-5; D unresolved. V was trimmed by 5 bases and J by 2 bases, leaving 6 bases between them. This CDR3 contains 12 residues. Germline V gene sequence: CDR1 SGHAT, CDR2 FQNNGV. In DNA form, the CDR3 reads TGTGCCAGCAGCGACGTACAAGAGACCCAGTACTTC. Its translation is CASSDVQETQYF.

This sequence joins TRBV5-8 and TRBJ1-6; D unclear. The CDR3 loop spans 17 amino acids. V lost 1 base and J 0 bases, leaving 11 bases between the germline ends. Germline V gives CDR1 SGHTS, CDR2 YDEGEE. The CDR3 sequence is CASSLSSASSYNSPLHF. The DNA for the CDR3 is TGTGCCAGCAGCTTGTCCTCAGCGAGCTCCTATAATTCACCCCTCCACTTT.

The CDR3 protein is CASSKRGGENTGELFF. As DNA, the CDR3 is TGTGCCAGCAGTAAACGCGGAGGGGAGAACACCGGGGAGCTGTTTTTT. The chain carries TRBV2 and TRBJ2-2, with D possibly being TRBD2 (6 bases). The CDR3 sequence is 16 residues long. Trimming shortened V by 5 bases and J by 1 base, and 14 bases separated the two germline ends. Germline lookup yields CDR1 SNHLY and CDR2 FYNNEI.

This clone was seen a single time. The gene calls are TRBV19 and TRBJ2-2, with 13 bases matching TRBD2. Per the germline V gene, CDR1 is LNHDA and CDR2 is SQIVND (reference sequence). This CDR3 contains 17 residues. The J segment lost 2 bases and the V segment lost 4 bases, leaving 4 bases of the junction unmatched. The CDR3 is CASSKRTSGGNTGELFF. The CDR3 region has the DNA TGTGCCAGTAGTAAAAGGACTAGCGGGGGAAACACCGGGGAGCTGTTTTTT.

The CDR3 sequence: CASSTAREQYF. CDR3 in DNA: TGTGCCAGCAGTACTGCCCGGGAGCAGTACTTC. The chain links TRBV25-1 to TRBJ2-7, with no clear D. V gave up 5 bases and J gave up 7 bases, with 9 bases separating them. Looked up from germline, CDR1 is MGHDK and CDR2 is SYGVNS. This CDR3 has 11 residues.

The V and J genes are TRBV19 and TRBJ1-5; possibly TRBD1 for D (6 bases). The CDR3 length is 18 residues. Trimming took 3 bases from V and 2 from J, leaving 20 bases between them. From germline, CDR1 is LNHDA and CDR2 SQIVND (reference sequence). The CDR3: CASSMPGDPDLRNQPQHF. CDR3 bases: TGTGCCAGTAGTATGCCAGGGGACCCCGATCTGCGCAATCAGCCCCAGCATTTT.

This chain joins TRBV6-5 and TRBJ1-6; 7 bases agree with TRBD1. The germline V gene encodes CDR1 MNHEY and CDR2 SVGAGI. This CDR3 contains 15 residues. Unmatched junction bases numbered 4, after V lost 2 bases and J lost 6 bases. The CDR3, as DNA: TGTGCCAGCAGTTACGGGGACAGCCTTAATTCACCCCTCCACTTT. It yields the protein CASSYGDSLNSPLHF.

The chain has TRBV5-1 and TRBJ2-3, with 8 nucleotides matching TRBD2. V shed 5 bases and J 6 bases; nucleotides not matched to a gene: 14. Germline-derived CDR1 and CDR2 are SGHRS and YFSETQ. The CDR3 sequence is 16 residues long. The DNA of the CDR3 is TGCGCCAGCAGTTATTCACAAGCGGGAGTGGCTGATACGCAGTATTTT. Residues: CASSYSQAGVADTQYF.

The chain recombines TRBV5-4 with TRBJ2-2, with a tentative D call TRBD2 (5 bases). The germline V and J ends were trimmed by 4 bases and 4 bases, with 11 bases remaining between them. The CDR3 totals 14 residues. Germline CDR1 SGHNT, CDR2 YYREEE (reference sequence). The CDR3 nucleotides read TGTGCCAGCAGCCCCCCAACTAGCACCGGGGAGCTGTTTTTT. It specifies CASSPPTSTGELFF.

This chain links TRBV2 with TRBJ2-1; either TRBD1 or TRBD2 may fit D (5 bases each). V was trimmed by 8 bases and J by 0 bases, leaving 17 bases between them. Germline-derived CDR1 and CDR2 are SNHLY and FYNNEI. The CDR3 totals 16 residues. The DNA of the CDR3 is TGTGCCAGCGGGGGACCGGGGCCTAGCTCCTACAATGAGCAGTTCTTC. It codes for CASGGPGPSSYNEQFF.

This clone was observed a handful of times. The V gene is TRBV5-1, the J gene TRBJ2-6, with no clear D. Deletions cut 9 bases from V and 1 base from J, with 8 bases between. Germline V CDR1 and CDR2: SGHRS, YFSETQ. There are 13 residues in the CDR3. The CDR3 DNA sequence: TGCGCCACTAAAGATTCTGGGGCCAACGTCCTGACTTTC. Protein product: CATKDSGANVLTF.

This clone showed up just a few times. This chain uses TRBV28 with TRBJ2-1; TRBD1 is a possible D gene (7 bases). The CDR3 sequence is 15 residues long. V was clipped by 6 bases and J by 5 bases, with 17 bases between them. Germline lookup yields CDR1 MDHEN and CDR2 SYDVKM. The CDR3 is CASSPTRGADNEQFF. DNA of the CDR3: TGTGCCAGCAGCCCCACCAGGGGGGCTGACAATGAGCAGTTCTTC.

In regard to this clone: The same CDR3 arises from other DNA sequences in this sample as well. The chain joins TRBV7-9 to TRBJ1-6; D possibly corresponds to TRBD1 (5 bases). CDR1 is SEHNR and CDR2 is FQNEAQ in the germline V gene (reference sequence). Trimming shortened V by 1 base and J by 10 bases, and 11 bases separated the two germline ends. The CDR3 extends over 14 amino acids. CDR3 DNA: TGTGCCAGCAGCTTAGGGCAGGGTCGGTCACCCCTCCACTTT. Translating gives CASSLGQGRSPLHF.

This chain connects TRBV4-3 to TRBJ2-1; 12 nucleotides agree with TRBD2. The CDR3 has 15 residues. The germline gives CDR1 LGHNA, CDR2 YSLEER. The junction had 8 bases not matched to a gene; V was cut back by 6 bases and J by 8 bases. The CDR3 DNA follows: TGCGCCAGCAGTCTGACTAGCGGGAGTAACCATGAGCAGTTCTTC. This encodes CASSLTSGSNHEQFF.

The gene calls are TRBV27 and TRBJ2-7; 10 bases agree with TRBD1. Germline CDR1 and CDR2: MNHEY and SMNVEV (reference sequence). The CDR3 is 16 residues long. The V and J ends lost 4 bases and 7 bases, in that order; junction bases with no gene match: 13. The CDR3 reads CASSSLTGTGALEQYF. The CDR3 bases are TGTGCCAGCAGTTCCCTAACCGGGACAGGGGCGTTGGAGCAGTACTTC.

The chain carries TRBV30 and TRBJ1-3; no clear D. Germline V gives CDR1 GTSNPN, CDR2 SVGIG (reference sequence). The CDR3 contains 13 residues. The germline V and J ends were trimmed by 3 bases and 4 bases, with 10 bases remaining between them. CDR3 DNA: TGTGCCTGGAGCAAGGGCGAGGGAAACACCATATATTTT. The encoded protein is CAWSKGEGNTIYF.

This clone was recorded only once. The chain couples TRBV18 to TRBJ2-1, with D unclear. V dropped 1 base and J dropped 6 bases, with 4 bases sitting between them. The CDR3 contains 12 residues. CDR1 and CDR2 from the germline V gene are KGHSH and LQKENI. CDR3 DNA: TGTGCCAGCTCACCACTAACCAATGAGCAGTTCTTC. Protein: CASSPLTNEQFF.

V gene TRBV6-5 combines with J gene TRBJ1-3; D is ambiguous. The CDR3 is made up of 13 amino acids. Germline-derived CDR1 and CDR2 are MNHEY and SVGAGI. V was shortened by 10 bases and J by 1 base, with 11 bases between the two germline ends. The chain's CDR3 is CATRQPSGNTIYF. In DNA, the CDR3 is TGTGCCACCCGACAACCATCTGGAAACACCATATATTTT.

This clone has a handful of counts. The rearrangement uses TRBV5-4 and TRBJ1-4, with 7 bases that match TRBD1. There are 13 residues in the CDR3. J gave up 5 bases and V 3 bases, and 1 base lay outside the gene matches. Germline V CDR1 and CDR2: SGHNT, YYREEE (reference sequence). The CDR3 DNA follows: TGTGCCAGCAGCTGGGGACAGAATGAAAAACTGTTTTTT. Translated, it gives CASSWGQNEKLFF.

This chain links TRBV6-5 with TRBJ2-3, with no clear D. V shed 7 bases and J shed 4 bases, with 6 bases lying between them. CDR1 is MNHEY and CDR2 is SVGAGI in the germline V gene. The CDR3 has 11 amino acids. This CDR3 is CASTSADTQYF. As DNA, the CDR3 is TGTGCCAGCACTTCTGCAGATACGCAGTATTTT.

V is TRBV2 and J is TRBJ2-7; 7 bases agree with TRBD1. CDR3 length: 12 amino acids. V shed 6 bases, J shed 4 bases, and the junction held 3 bases outside the gene matches. Per the germline V gene, CDR1 is SNHLY and CDR2 is FYNNEI. The chain's CDR3 is CASSRQGYEQYF. In DNA form, the CDR3 reads TGTGCCAGCAGCAGACAGGGTTACGAGCAGTACTTC.

This rearrangement joins TRBV2 to TRBJ2-1; D is perhaps TRBD2 (5 bases). Deletions cut 2 bases from V and 10 bases from J, with 12 bases between. The germline gives CDR1 SNHLY, CDR2 FYNNEI. This CDR3 region has 13 residues. Written as DNA, the CDR3 is TGTGCCAGCAGTGAATCGGGGTATGGGGAGCAGTTCTTC. It specifies CASSESGYGEQFF.

V gene TRBV10-2 combines with J gene TRBJ2-7, with 8 bases fitting TRBD2. Trimming at V came to 4 bases and at J to 3 bases, leaving 8 bases not matched to a gene. Germline lookup yields CDR1 WSHSY and CDR2 SAAADI. This CDR3 spans 15 amino acids. CDR3 nucleotide sequence: TGCGCCAGCAGTGGTGGAGCGGGAGCGCACTACGAGCAGTACTTC. Its protein product is CASSGGAGAHYEQYF.

This clone has more than one count but fewer than ten. The chain carries TRBV18 and TRBJ1-1, with 8 bases aligning to TRBD1. With V trimmed by 4 bases and J by 3 bases, 1 base remained unmatched. Germline assignment: CDR1 KGHSH and CDR2 LQKENI. This CDR3 has 13 amino acids. CDR3 sequence reads: CASSLTGDTEAFF. CDR3 DNA sequence: TGTGCCAGCTCACTGACAGGGGACACTGAAGCTTTCTTT.

J is TRBJ2-1 and V is TRBV5-1; 7 bases are shared with TRBD2. CDR1 SGHRS and CDR2 YFSETQ come from the germline V gene. The CDR3 length is 13 residues. J gave up 5 bases and V 4 bases, and 3 bases lay outside the gene matches. The CDR3, as DNA: TGCGCCAGCAGCCCTAGCGGCCACAATGAGCAGTTCTTC. It codes for CASSPSGHNEQFF. The full variable domain, with the rest looked up from reference TRBV5-1 and TRBJ2-1, is KAGVTQTPRYLIKTRGQQVTLSCSPISGHRSVSWYQQTPGQGLQFLFEYFSETQRNKGNFPGRFSGRQFSNSRSEMNVSTLELGDSALYLCASSPSGHNEQFFGPGTRLTVL.